Following are 18 T cell receptor beta chains from one sample sequenced in a study of control samples from healthy donors and cancer patients. Clones were sequenced by immunoSEQ multiplex PCR, and TCRdb holds only the in-frame ones, with some missing. The sample shows about 160,000 clones, 96% of them seen only once. Sequenced material: blood. These receptors came from a woman in her twenties or thirties in good health.

The chain carries TRBV6-6 and TRBJ2-2, with no clear D. This CDR3 comprises 13 residues. Trimming removed 6 bases at V and 7 bases at J, with 12 bases between. In germline, CDR1 is MNHNY, CDR2 SVGAGI (reference sequence). CDR3: CASRGLGGGELFF. The CDR3 DNA sequence: TGTGCCAGCAGGGGCCTAGGTGGCGGGGAGCTGTTTTTT.

The chain recombines TRBV7-3 with TRBJ1-1; D gene ambiguous. The length of the CDR3 is 13 residues. The germline CDR1 and CDR2 sequences are SGHTA and FQGTGA. Trimming shortened V by 1 base and J by 1 base, and 4 bases separated the two germline ends. The DNA for the CDR3 is TGTGCCAGCAGCTTAAGCAGGAACACTGAAGCTTTCTTT. As protein: CASSLSRNTEAFF.

The V and J genes are TRBV18 and TRBJ1-1; D remains ambiguous. With 5 bases removed from V and 5 bases from J, the gap between germline ends came to 12 bases. Germline V gene data show CDR1 as KGHSH and CDR2 as LQKENI. The CDR3 length is 13 residues. CDR3 DNA sequence: TGTGCCAGCTCAACAGCCCGGGGAACTGAAGCTTTCTTT. This codes for CASSTARGTEAFF.

This clone appeared a single time. J is TRBJ2-7 and V is TRBV4-1; 7 bases agree with TRBD2. The CDR3 has 15 amino acids. The germline V gene has CDR1 MGHRA and CDR2 YSYEKL. The J segment lost 0 bases and the V segment lost 2 bases, leaving 4 bases of the junction unmatched. CDR3 residues: CASSQRWDYSYEQYF. CDR3 sequence (DNA): TGCGCCAGCAGCCAAAGATGGGACTACTCCTACGAGCAGTACTTC.

The rearrangement uses TRBV12-3 or TRBV12-4 and TRBJ1-2, with no clear D. The CDR3 sequence is 13 residues long. The V end lost 7 bases, the J end lost 6 bases, and 15 bases lay between the germline ends. CDR3 sequence: CASKTVRVHGYTF. The CDR3 DNA sequence: TGTGCCAGCAAAACGGTGAGGGTTCATGGCTACACCTTC.

V usage is TRBV27 and J usage is TRBJ2-1; no clear D. Germline assignment: CDR1 MNHEY and CDR2 SMNVEV (reference sequence). The CDR3 extends over 15 amino acids. Trimming cost V 2 bases and J 6 bases, with 14 bases left between them. CDR3 sequence reads: CASSLLSAGGNEQFF. The CDR3 DNA is TGTGCCAGCAGTTTACTATCCGCCGGCGGCAATGAGCAGTTCTTC.

V gene TRBV4-1 combines with J gene TRBJ1-2; maybe TRBD1 (5 bases). Deletions cut 5 bases from V and 7 bases from J, with 14 bases between. Germline assignment: CDR1 MGHRA and CDR2 YSYEKL. The CDR3 spans 13 residues. The CDR3 loop is CASSDSVGGGYTF. The CDR3, as DNA: TGCGCCAGCAGCGATAGCGTGGGGGGTGGCTACACCTTC.

The chain combines TRBV5-8 with TRBJ1-4, with D possibly TRBD1 on 5 matching bases. Trimming took off 3 bases at V and 8 bases at J, with 17 bases between the two ends. This CDR3 is 15 amino acids long. CDR1 and CDR2 (germline): SGHTS, YDEGEE. This CDR3 reads CASSSGTSRGEKLFF. CDR3 nucleotides: TGTGCCAGCAGCTCGGGGACCTCCCGGGGCGAAAAACTGTTTTTT.

The chain links TRBV7-8 to TRBJ1-1, with D unresolved. The V gene's germline CDR1 is SGHVS and CDR2 FQNEAQ. The CDR3 is made up of 11 amino acids. V lost 6 bases and J 4 bases, leaving 6 bases between the germline ends. CDR3 region: CASRRVTEAFF. CDR3 coding DNA: TGTGCCAGCAGGCGGGTCACTGAAGCTTTCTTT.

V and J are TRBV7-9 and TRBJ2-7, with 8 bases identical to TRBD1. The CDR3 runs to 14 residues. J gave up 7 bases and V 5 bases, and 10 bases lay outside the gene matches. The germline V gene encodes CDR1 SEHNR and CDR2 FQNEAQ (reference sequence). The CDR3 loop reads CASSVTGAFREQYF. DNA for the CDR3: TGTGCCAGCAGCGTGACAGGGGCTTTTCGTGAGCAGTACTTC. Filled out from reference TRBV7-9 and TRBJ2-7, the complete variable domain reads DTGVSQNPRHKITKRGQNVTFRCDPISEHNRLYWYRQTLGQGPEFLTYFQNEAQLEKSRLLSDRFSAERPKGSFSTLEIQRTEQGDSAMYLCASSVTGAFREQYFGPGTRLTVT.

CDR3 loop: CASSLGSTDTQYF. CDR3 bases: TGTGCCAGCAGCCTGGGGAGCACAGATACGCAGTATTTT. The chain has TRBV2 and TRBJ2-3, with D unresolved. The CDR3 loop spans 13 amino acids. V dropped 6 bases and J dropped 0 bases, with 7 bases sitting between them. The germline V gene has CDR1 SNHLY and CDR2 FYNNEI. The full variable domain, with the rest looked up from reference TRBV2 and TRBJ2-3, is EPEVTQTPSHQVTQMGQEVILRCVPISNHLYFYWYRQILGQKVEFLVSFYNNEISEKSEIFDDQFSVERPDGSNFTLKIRSTKLEDSAMYFCASSLGSTDTQYFGPGTRLTVL.

The chain carries TRBV28 and TRBJ1-2, with D uncertain. Germline values: CDR1 MDHEN, CDR2 SYDVKM. Between the trimmed V and J ends, which lost 2 bases and 4 bases, there was a span of 11 bases. CDR3 length: 14 residues. CDR3 DNA sequence: TGTGCCAGCAGTTTACAAGGCAGCACCTATGGCTACACCTTC. Protein product: CASSLQGSTYGYTF.

The V call is TRBV3-1 (or the pseudogene TRBV3-2), the J call TRBJ2-5, with D perhaps matching TRBD2 (6 bases). The V end lost 1 base, the J end lost 6 bases, and 12 bases lay between the germline ends. The CDR3 sequence is 14 residues long. Germline V gene sequence: CDR1 LGHDT, CDR2 YNNKEL (reference sequence). The CDR3 nucleotides are TGTGCCAGCAGCCAAGCGGGAGTGGGAAAGACCCAGTACTTC. Encoded protein: CASSQAGVGKTQYF.

The rearrangement uses TRBV19 and TRBJ2-1, with a possible D match to TRBD2 (5 bases). CDR1 LNHDA and CDR2 SQIVND come from the germline V gene (reference sequence). The CDR3 loop spans 11 amino acids. The V gene lost 8 bases and the J gene lost 4 bases, with 6 bases spanning the gap. The CDR3 bases are TGTGCCAGTGGACTGTACAATGAGCAGTTCTTC. Protein: CASGLYNEQFF.

This rearrangement joins TRBV6-4 to TRBJ1-5, with 7 bases matching TRBD1. With V trimmed by 4 bases and J by 7 bases, 7 bases remained unmatched. Per the germline V gene, CDR1 is MRHNA and CDR2 is SNTAGT. The CDR3 contains 14 residues. The CDR3 reads CASSAQGGWQPQHF. The DNA for the CDR3 is TGTGCCAGCAGTGCTCAGGGGGGTTGGCAGCCCCAGCATTTT.

The V and J genes are TRBV4-2 and TRBJ2-2, with D possibly TRBD2 on 5 matching bases. The CDR3 contains 17 residues. V was pared by 0 bases and J by 0 bases, with 11 bases between. Germline CDR1 reads LGHNA; CDR2 reads YNFKEQ. CDR3 nucleotide sequence: TGTGCCAGCAGCCAAGATAGGCTAGCCGCGAACACCGGGGAGCTGTTTTTT. This gives the protein CASSQDRLAANTGELFF.

The CDR3 reads CASSHGQGDTEAFF. The DNA for the CDR3 is TGTGCCAGCTCCCACGGACAGGGCGACACTGAAGCTTTCTTT. The chain recombines TRBV18 with TRBJ1-1, with 8 bases identical to TRBD1. Germline V lookup: CDR1 KGHSH, CDR2 LQKENI. The V and J ends lost 6 bases and 3 bases, in that order; junction bases with no gene match: 6. There are 14 residues in the CDR3.

The chain employs TRBV3-1 (or the pseudogene TRBV3-2) and TRBJ2-3; 15 positions match TRBD2. The CDR3 is 17 amino acids. Trimming at V came to 4 bases and at J to 5 bases, leaving 7 bases not matched to a gene. Germline lookup yields CDR1 LGHDT and CDR2 YNNKEL (reference sequence). For the CDR3, the DNA is TGTGCCAGCAGCCTTAGGACTAGCGGGAGGGCCATAGATACGCAGTATTTT. Protein product: CASSLRTSGRAIDTQYF.